Each of the 17 T cell receptor beta chains below was sequenced from the same sample in a study of blood T cell repertoires in COVID-19. Sequenced by immunoSEQ multiplex PCR; TCRdb stores in-frame clones only, minus some. The sample yields 500,000 or so clones, about nine tenths seen once. The sequenced sample consisted of PBMCs or T cells enriched from blood (not recorded which). The receptors here all came from a woman younger than 35 who had recovered from COVID-19.

The chain recombines TRBV5-8 with TRBJ2-2, with TRBD1 matching over 8 bases. This CDR3 comprises 16 residues. The V gene's germline CDR1 is SGHTS and CDR2 YDEGEE. The V and J ends lost 2 bases and 2 bases, in that order; junction bases with no gene match: 5. The CDR3 bases are TGTGCCAGCAGCTTCCTGCAGGGGGCAAACACCGGGGAGCTGTTTTTT. Its translation is CASSFLQGANTGELFF. The full variable domain, completed using reference TRBV5-8 and TRBJ2-2, is EAGVTQSPTHLIKTRGQQATLRCSPISGHTSVYWYQQALGLGLQFLLWYDEGEERNRGNFPPRFSGRQFPNYSSELNVNALELEDSALYLCASSFLQGANTGELFFGEGSRLTVL.

In its sample, this clone ranks as medium-sized. The V and J genes are TRBV4-1 and TRBJ2-5; D possibly corresponds to TRBD2 (6 bases). Germline lookup yields CDR1 MGHRA and CDR2 YSYEKL. V was pared by 1 base and J by 5 bases, with 14 bases between. CDR3 length: 15 amino acids. The CDR3: CASSQGGGSGETQYF. DNA of the CDR3: TGCGCCAGCAGCCAAGGTGGGGGGTCAGGGGAGACCCAGTACTTC.

This clone occurred once. The rearrangement links TRBV5-1 to TRBJ1-1; D unresolved. CDR3 size: 15 residues. Trimming took 0 bases from V and 1 from J, leaving 10 bases between them. The germline CDR1 and CDR2 sequences are SGHRS and YFSETQ. The chain's CDR3 is CASSLVGRPNTEAFF. The CDR3 nucleotides are TGCGCCAGCAGCTTGGTGGGCAGGCCGAACACTGAAGCTTTCTTT.

This chain connects TRBV3-1 (or the pseudogene TRBV3-2) to TRBJ1-2; tentative D call: TRBD1 (5 bases). Germline lookup yields CDR1 LGHDT and CDR2 YNNKEL (reference sequence). The length of the CDR3 is 15 residues. Trimming stripped 0 bases from V and 8 bases from J, with 16 bases between. The CDR3 spells CASSQDRGGGSGYTF. CDR3 bases: TGTGCCAGCAGCCAAGACCGGGGTGGGGGGAGCGGCTACACCTTC.

This chain joins TRBV6-6 and TRBJ1-2; D possibly corresponds to TRBD1 (5 bases). In germline, CDR1 is MNHNY, CDR2 SVGAGI (reference sequence). The V and J ends lost 6 bases and 4 bases respectively, with 21 bases between them. CDR3 size: 16 residues. CDR3 sequence reads: CASRTGTTADGYGYTF. CDR3 in DNA: TGTGCCAGCAGAACCGGGACTACCGCGGACGGCTATGGCTACACCTTC.

This chain connects TRBV4-1 to TRBJ2-2, with a tentative D call TRBD2 (5 bases). The CDR3 consists of 16 residues. CDR1 is MGHRA and CDR2 is YSYEKL in the germline V gene. Trimming took 1 base from V and 9 from J, leaving 18 bases between them. This chain's CDR3 is CASSQAWPLGGRELFF. The CDR3 nucleotides are TGCGCCAGCAGCCAAGCATGGCCCCTTGGAGGACGGGAGCTGTTTTTT.

The genes are TRBV30 and TRBJ2-3; D might be TRBD1 (5 bases). Germline CDR1 is GTSNPN and CDR2 is SVGIG (reference sequence). Trimming cost V 4 bases and J 7 bases, with 18 bases left between them. The CDR3 is made up of 14 amino acids. DNA of the CDR3: TGTGCCTGGAAGAAGCCCCTACAGGCAAATACGCAGTATTTT. Amino acid sequence: CAWKKPLQANTQYF.

CDR3 residues: CASSWTGGGAYEQYF. The CDR3 DNA reads as TGTGCCAGCAGTTGGACGGGCGGGGGGGCCTACGAGCAGTACTTC. V and J are TRBV6-5 and TRBJ2-7, with TRBD2 matching over 9 bases. The germline CDR1 and CDR2 sequences are MNHEY and SVGAGI. The CDR3 is 15 residues long. Trimming removed 4 bases from V and 2 bases from J; junction bases left unmatched: 6.

The V call is TRBV19, the J call TRBJ1-5; D remains ambiguous. Trimming took 3 bases from V and 4 from J, leaving 4 bases between them. The germline CDR1 and CDR2 sequences are LNHDA and SQIVND (reference sequence). CDR3 length equals 12 residues. Here the CDR3 DNA reads TGTGCCAGTAGTATCCCAAATCAGCCCCAGCATTTT. It is translated as CASSIPNQPQHF.

The chain uses TRBV7-6 and TRBJ2-7; 12 positions match TRBD1. The CDR3 runs 16 residues. Looked up from germline, CDR1 is SGHVS and CDR2 is FNYEAQ. The ends lost 4 bases at V and 6 bases at J; junction bases unmatched: 10. The CDR3 DNA reads TGTGCCAGCAGCTCGACGTGGGGGACAGGGGGCGGCGAGCAGTACTTC. Amino acid sequence: CASSSTWGTGGGEQYF.

The rearrangement uses TRBV10-2 and TRBJ2-1; D uncertain. Germline CDR1 WSHSY, CDR2 SAAADI. V dropped 4 bases and J dropped 0 bases, with 7 bases sitting between them. The CDR3 sequence is 14 residues long. CDR3 DNA: TGCGCCAGCAGTGGGTACGGCTCCTACAATGAGCAGTTCTTC. Translating gives CASSGYGSYNEQFF.

This chain joins TRBV6-1 and TRBJ2-1, with D perhaps matching TRBD1 (6 bases). The CDR3 consists of 14 residues. V was shortened by 2 bases and J by 8 bases, with 13 bases between the two germline ends. Germline loops: CDR1 MNHNS, CDR2 SASEGT. The CDR3 region is CASSENLQGDEQFF. The CDR3 DNA reads as TGTGCCAGCAGTGAAAACTTACAGGGCGATGAGCAGTTCTTC.

Details on this clone: Additional DNA sequences in this sample encode the identical CDR3. The chain links TRBV19 to TRBJ2-3, with D possibly matching TRBD1 (5 bases). This CDR3 has 16 residues. Per germline, CDR1 LNHDA and CDR2 SQIVND (reference sequence). Trimming took 1 base from V and 2 from J, leaving 13 bases between them. CDR3 sequence: CASSIGPGLHTDTQYF. CDR3 nucleotides: TGTGCCAGTAGTATAGGTCCAGGGCTTCACACAGATACGCAGTATTTT.

The chain is built from TRBV18 and TRBJ2-7, with 7 bases fitting TRBD1. Germline CDR1 reads KGHSH; CDR2 reads LQKENI. V shed 5 bases, J shed 2 bases, and the junction held 9 bases outside the gene matches. This CDR3 spans 15 amino acids. Here the CDR3 reads CASSLPPGQPYEQYF. CDR3 nucleotide sequence: TGTGCCAGCTCATTACCCCCGGGACAGCCCTACGAGCAGTACTTC.

This chain uses TRBV12-3 or TRBV12-4 with TRBJ1-1; D unclear. The V gene lost 0 bases and the J gene lost 1 base, with 3 bases spanning the gap. The CDR3 is made up of 13 amino acids. CDR3 in amino acids: CASSLAQNTEAFF. The CDR3 bases are TGTGCCAGCAGTTTAGCCCAGAACACTGAAGCTTTCTTT.

In DNA form, the CDR3 reads TGTGCCAGTAGTATCGGACTTAACGGGGAGCTGTTTTTT. Protein: CASSIGLNGELFF. The chain employs TRBV19 and TRBJ2-2, with a possible D match to TRBD2 (5 bases). CDR1 is LNHDA and CDR2 is SQIVND in the germline V gene (reference sequence). There are 13 residues in the CDR3. V was trimmed by 3 bases and J by 7 bases, leaving 9 bases between them.

This clone was detected a few times. V and J are TRBV29-1 and TRBJ1-2; D might be TRBD1 (5 bases). The CDR3 spans 13 residues. In germline, CDR1 is SQVTM, CDR2 ANQGSEA. V gave up 4 bases and J gave up 7 bases, with 16 bases separating them. CDR3 sequence: CSVGFGLGLGYTF. In DNA form, the CDR3 reads TGCAGCGTTGGTTTCGGTCTGGGGCTTGGCTACACCTTC.